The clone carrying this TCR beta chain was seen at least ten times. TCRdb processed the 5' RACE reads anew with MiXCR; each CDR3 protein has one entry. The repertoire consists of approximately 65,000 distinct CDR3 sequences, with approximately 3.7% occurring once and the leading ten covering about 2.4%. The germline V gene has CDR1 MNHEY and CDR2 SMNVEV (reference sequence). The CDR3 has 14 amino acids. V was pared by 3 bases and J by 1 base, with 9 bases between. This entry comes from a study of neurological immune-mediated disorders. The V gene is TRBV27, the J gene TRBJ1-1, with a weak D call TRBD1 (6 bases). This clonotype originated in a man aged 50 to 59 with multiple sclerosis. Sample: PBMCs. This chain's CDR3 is CASSFDRKNTEAFF. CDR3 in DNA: TGTGCCAGCAGTTTCGACAGGAAGAACACTGAAGCTTTCTTT.